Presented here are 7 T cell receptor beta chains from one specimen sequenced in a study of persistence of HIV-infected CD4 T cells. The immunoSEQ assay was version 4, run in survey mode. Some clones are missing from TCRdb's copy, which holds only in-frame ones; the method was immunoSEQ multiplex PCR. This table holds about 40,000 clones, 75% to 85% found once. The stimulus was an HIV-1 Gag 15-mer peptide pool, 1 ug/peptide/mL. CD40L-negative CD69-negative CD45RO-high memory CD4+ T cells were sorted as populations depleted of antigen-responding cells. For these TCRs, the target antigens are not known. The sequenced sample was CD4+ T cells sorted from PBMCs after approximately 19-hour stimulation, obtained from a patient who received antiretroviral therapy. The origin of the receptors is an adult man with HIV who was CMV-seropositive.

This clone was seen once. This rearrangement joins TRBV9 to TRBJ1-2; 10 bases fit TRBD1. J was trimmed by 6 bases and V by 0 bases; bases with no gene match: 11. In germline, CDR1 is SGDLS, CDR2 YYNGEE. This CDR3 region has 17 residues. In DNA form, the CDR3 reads TGTGCCAGCAGCGTAGAGGCACTAGGACAGGGGGTGAATGGCTACACCTTC. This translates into CASSVEALGQGVNGYTF.

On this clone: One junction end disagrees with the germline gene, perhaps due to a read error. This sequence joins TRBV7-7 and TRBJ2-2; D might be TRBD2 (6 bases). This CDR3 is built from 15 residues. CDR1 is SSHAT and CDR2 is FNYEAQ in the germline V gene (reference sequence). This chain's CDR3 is CASSLTEGITGELFF. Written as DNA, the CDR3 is TGTGCTAGCAGCTTAACGGAGGGGATCACCGGGGAGCTGTTTTTT.

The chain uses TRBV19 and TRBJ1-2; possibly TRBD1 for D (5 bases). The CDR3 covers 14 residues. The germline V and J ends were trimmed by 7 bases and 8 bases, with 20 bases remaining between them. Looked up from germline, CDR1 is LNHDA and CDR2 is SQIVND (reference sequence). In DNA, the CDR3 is TGTGCCAGTACCCGGGACTCCTACCCTAGGGGCTACACCTTC. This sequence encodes CASTRDSYPRGYTF. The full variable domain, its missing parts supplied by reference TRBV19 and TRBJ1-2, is DGGITQSPKYLFRKEGQNVTLSCEQNLNHDAMYWYRQDPGQGLRLIYYSQIVNDFQKGDIAEGYSVSREKKESFPLTVTSAQKNPTAFYLCASTRDSYPRGYTFGSGTRLTVV.

This chain's CDR3 is CASSYSIGVNTEAFF. As DNA, the CDR3 is TGTGCCAGCAGTTACTCGATCGGGGTGAACACTGAAGCTTTCTTT. This chain joins TRBV6-5 and TRBJ1-1, with unresolved D. CDR1 MNHEY and CDR2 SVGAGI come from the germline V gene. The CDR3 is 15 amino acids. V shed 0 bases and J shed 0 bases, with 8 bases lying between them.

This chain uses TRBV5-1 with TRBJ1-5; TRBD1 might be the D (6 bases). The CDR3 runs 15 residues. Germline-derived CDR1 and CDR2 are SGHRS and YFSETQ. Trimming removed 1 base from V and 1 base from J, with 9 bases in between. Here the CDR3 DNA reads TGCGCCAGCAGCTTGAGCGGGGGCAGCAATCAGCCCCAGCATTTT. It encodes CASSLSGGSNQPQHF.

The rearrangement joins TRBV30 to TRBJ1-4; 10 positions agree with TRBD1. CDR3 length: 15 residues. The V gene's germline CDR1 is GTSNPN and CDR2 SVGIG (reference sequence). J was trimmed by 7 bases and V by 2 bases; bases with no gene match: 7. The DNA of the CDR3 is TGTGCCTGGAGTTCCGGACAGGGGGTAGTTGAAAAACTGTTTTTT. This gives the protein CAWSSGQGVVEKLFF.

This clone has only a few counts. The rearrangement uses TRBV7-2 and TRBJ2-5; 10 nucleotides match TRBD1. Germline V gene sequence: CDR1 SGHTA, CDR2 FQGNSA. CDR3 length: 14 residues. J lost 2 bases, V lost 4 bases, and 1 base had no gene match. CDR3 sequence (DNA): TGTGCCAGCAGCTCGGGACAGGGGCAAGAGACCCAGTACTTC. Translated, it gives CASSSGQGQETQYF.